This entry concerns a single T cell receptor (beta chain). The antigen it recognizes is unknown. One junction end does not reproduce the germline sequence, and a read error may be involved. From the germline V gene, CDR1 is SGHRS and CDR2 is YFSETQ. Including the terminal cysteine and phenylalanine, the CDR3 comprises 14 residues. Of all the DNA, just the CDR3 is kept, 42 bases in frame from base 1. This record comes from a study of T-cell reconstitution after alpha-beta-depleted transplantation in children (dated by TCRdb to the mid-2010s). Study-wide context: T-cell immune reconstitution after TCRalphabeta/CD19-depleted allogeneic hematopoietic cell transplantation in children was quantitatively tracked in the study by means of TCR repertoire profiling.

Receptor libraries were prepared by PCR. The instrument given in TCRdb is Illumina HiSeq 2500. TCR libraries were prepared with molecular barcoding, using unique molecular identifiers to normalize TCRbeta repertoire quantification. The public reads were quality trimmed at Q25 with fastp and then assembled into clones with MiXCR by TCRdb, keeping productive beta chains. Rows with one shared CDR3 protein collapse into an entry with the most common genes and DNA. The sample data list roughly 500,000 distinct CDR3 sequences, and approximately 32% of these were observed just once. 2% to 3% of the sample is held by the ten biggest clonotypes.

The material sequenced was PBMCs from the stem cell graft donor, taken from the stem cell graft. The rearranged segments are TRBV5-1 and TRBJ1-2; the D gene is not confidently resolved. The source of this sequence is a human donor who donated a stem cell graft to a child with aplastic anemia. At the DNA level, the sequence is TGTGCCAGCAGCTTAGGTGGAGCTAACTATGGCTACACCTTC. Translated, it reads CASSLGGANYGYTF.